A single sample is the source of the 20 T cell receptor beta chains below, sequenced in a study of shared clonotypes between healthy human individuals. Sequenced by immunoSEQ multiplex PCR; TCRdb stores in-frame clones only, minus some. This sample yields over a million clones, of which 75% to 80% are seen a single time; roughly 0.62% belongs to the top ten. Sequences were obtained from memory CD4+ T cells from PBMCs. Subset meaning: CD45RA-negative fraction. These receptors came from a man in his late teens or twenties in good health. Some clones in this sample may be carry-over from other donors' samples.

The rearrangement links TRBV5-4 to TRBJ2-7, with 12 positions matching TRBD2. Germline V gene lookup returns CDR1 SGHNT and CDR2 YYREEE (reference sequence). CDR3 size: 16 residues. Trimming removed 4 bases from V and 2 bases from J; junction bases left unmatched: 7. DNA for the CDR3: TGTGCCAGCAGCAGACCAGGACTAGCGGGAACCTACGAGCAGTACTTC. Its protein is CASSRPGLAGTYEQYF.

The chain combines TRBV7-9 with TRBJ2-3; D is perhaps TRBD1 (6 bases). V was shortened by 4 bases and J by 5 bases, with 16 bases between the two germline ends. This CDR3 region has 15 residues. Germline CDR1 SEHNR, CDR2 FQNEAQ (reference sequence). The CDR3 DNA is TGTGCCAGCAGCTCCACAGGGAATGGGAGAGATACGCAGTATTTT. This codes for CASSSTGNGRDTQYF.

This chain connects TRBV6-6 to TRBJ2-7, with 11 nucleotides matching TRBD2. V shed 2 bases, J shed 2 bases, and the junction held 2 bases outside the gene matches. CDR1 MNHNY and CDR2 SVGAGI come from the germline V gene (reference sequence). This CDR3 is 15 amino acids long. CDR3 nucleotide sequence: TGTGCCAGCAGTTACCGTAGCGGGAGGGCCTACGAGCAGTACTTC. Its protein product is CASSYRSGRAYEQYF.

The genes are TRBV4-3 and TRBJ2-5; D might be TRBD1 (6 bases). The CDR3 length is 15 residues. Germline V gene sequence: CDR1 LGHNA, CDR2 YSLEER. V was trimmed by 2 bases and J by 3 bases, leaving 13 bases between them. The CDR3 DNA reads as TGCGCCAGCAGCCAAAAGCTGGGGGCCGAAGAGACCCAGTACTTC. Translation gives CASSQKLGAEETQYF.

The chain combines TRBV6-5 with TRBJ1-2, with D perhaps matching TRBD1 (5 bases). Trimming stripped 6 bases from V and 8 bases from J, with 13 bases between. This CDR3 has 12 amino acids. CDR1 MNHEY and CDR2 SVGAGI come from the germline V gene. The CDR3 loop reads CASSPTAGGYTF. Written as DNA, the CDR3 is TGTGCCAGCAGCCCGACAGCGGGGGGCTACACCTTC.

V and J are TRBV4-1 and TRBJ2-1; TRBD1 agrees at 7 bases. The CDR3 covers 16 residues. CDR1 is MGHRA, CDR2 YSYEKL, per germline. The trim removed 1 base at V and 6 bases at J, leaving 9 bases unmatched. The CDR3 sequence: CASSQVPRGFSNEQFF. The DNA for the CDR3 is TGCGCCAGCAGCCAAGTACCCAGGGGGTTTTCCAATGAGCAGTTCTTC.

CDR3: CASSSPTANTEAFF. CDR3 nucleotide sequence: TGCGCCAGCAGCTCTCCGACGGCCAACACTGAAGCTTTCTTT. V gene TRBV4-1 combines with J gene TRBJ1-1; D remains unclear. The CDR3 is made up of 14 amino acids. Per germline, CDR1 MGHRA and CDR2 YSYEKL. V lost 5 bases, J lost 2 bases, and 12 bases lay in between.

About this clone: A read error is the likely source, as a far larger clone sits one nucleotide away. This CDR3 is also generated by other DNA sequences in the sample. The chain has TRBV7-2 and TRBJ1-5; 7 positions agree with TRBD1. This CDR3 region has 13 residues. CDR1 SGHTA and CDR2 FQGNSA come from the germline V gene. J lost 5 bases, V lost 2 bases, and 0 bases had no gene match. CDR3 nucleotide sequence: TGTGCCAGCAGCTTACAGGGGGATCAGCCCCAGCATTTT. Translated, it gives CASSLQGDQPQHF.

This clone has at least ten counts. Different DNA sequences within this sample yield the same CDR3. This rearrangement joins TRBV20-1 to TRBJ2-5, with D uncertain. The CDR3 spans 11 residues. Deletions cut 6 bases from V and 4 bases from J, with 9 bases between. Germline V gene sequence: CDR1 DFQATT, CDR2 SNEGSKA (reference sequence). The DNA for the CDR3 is TGCAGTGCCACTATCGGAGAGACCCAGTACTTC. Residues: CSATIGETQYF.

CDR3 residues: CASSLAPATGEKLFF. The CDR3 DNA sequence: TGTGCCAGCAGCTTAGCCCCGGCCACCGGGGAAAAACTGTTTTTT. The V gene is TRBV7-9, the J gene TRBJ1-4; unclear D gene. The CDR3 sequence is 15 residues long. Germline V lookup: CDR1 SEHNR, CDR2 FQNEAQ (reference sequence). Trimming left V 0 bases short and J 8 bases short, with 13 bases between.

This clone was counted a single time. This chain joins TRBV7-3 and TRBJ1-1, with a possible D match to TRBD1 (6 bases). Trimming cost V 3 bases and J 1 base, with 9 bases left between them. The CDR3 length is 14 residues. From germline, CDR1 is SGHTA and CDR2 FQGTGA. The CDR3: CASSFGGRNTEAFF. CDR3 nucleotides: TGTGCCAGCAGCTTTGGGGGCAGGAACACTGAAGCTTTCTTT.

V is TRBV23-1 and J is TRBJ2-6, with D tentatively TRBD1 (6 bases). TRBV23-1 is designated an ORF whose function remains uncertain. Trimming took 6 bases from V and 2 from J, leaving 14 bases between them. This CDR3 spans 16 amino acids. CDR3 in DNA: TGCGCCAGCAGACGAACGCCAGGGGCTGGGGCCAACGTCCTGACTTTC. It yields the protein CASRRTPGAGANVLTF.

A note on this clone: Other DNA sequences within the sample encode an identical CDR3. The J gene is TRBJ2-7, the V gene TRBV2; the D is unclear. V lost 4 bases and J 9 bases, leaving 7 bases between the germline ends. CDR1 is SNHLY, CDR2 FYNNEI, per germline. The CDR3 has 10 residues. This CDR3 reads CASSVKGQYF. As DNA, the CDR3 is TGTGCCAGCAGTGTCAAGGGGCAGTACTTC.

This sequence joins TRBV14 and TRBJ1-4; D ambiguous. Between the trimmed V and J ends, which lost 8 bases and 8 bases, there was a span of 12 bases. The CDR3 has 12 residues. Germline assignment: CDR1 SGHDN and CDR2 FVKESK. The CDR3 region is CASAKTREKLFF. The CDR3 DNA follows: TGTGCCAGCGCTAAAACCAGAGAAAAACTGTTTTTT.

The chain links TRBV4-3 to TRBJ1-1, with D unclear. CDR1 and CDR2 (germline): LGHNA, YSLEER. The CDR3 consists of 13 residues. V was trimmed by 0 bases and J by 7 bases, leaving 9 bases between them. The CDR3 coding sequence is TGCGCCAGCAGCCAAGAAGGAGGGCTTGAAGCTTTCTTT. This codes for CASSQEGGLEAFF.

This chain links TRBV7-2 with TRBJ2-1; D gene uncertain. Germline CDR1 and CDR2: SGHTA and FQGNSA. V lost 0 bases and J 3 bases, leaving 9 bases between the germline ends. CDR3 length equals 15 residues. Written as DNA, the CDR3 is TGTGCCAGCAGCTTAGCAGCAACCTTCTACAATGAGCAGTTCTTC. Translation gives CASSLAATFYNEQFF.

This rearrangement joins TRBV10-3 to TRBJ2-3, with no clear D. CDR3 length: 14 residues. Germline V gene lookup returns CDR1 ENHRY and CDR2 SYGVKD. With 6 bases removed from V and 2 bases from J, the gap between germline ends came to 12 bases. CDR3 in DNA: TGTGCCATCAGGCGCGGCAATCCCACAGATACGCAGTATTTT. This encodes CAIRRGNPTDTQYF.

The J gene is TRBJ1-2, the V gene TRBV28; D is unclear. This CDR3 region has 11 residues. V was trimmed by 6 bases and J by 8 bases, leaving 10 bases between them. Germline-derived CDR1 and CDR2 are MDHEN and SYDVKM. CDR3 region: CASRPAVGYTF. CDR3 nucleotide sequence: TGTGCCAGCAGACCCGCTGTGGGCTACACCTTC.

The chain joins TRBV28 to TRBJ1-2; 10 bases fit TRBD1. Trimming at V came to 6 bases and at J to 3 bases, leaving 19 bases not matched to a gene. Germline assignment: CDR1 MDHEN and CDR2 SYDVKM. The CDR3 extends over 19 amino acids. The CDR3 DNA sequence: TGTGCCAGCAGCTTAGGCCTCCCGGGACAGGGGAATAGCGACTATGGCTACACCTTC. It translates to CASSLGLPGQGNSDYGYTF.

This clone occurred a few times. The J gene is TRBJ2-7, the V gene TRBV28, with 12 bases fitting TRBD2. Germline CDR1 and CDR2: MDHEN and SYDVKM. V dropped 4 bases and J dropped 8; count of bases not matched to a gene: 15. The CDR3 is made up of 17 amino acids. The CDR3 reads CASSSAQLRLAGAQQYF. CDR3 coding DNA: TGTGCCAGCAGTTCGGCGCAGCTTCGACTAGCGGGAGCCCAGCAGTACTTC. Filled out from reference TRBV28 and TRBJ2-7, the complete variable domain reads DVKVTQSSRYLVKRTGEKVFLECVQDMDHENMFWYRQDPGLGLRLIYFSYDVKMKEKGDIPEGYSVSREKKERFSLILESASTNQTSMYLCASSSAQLRLAGAQQYFGPGTRLTVT.